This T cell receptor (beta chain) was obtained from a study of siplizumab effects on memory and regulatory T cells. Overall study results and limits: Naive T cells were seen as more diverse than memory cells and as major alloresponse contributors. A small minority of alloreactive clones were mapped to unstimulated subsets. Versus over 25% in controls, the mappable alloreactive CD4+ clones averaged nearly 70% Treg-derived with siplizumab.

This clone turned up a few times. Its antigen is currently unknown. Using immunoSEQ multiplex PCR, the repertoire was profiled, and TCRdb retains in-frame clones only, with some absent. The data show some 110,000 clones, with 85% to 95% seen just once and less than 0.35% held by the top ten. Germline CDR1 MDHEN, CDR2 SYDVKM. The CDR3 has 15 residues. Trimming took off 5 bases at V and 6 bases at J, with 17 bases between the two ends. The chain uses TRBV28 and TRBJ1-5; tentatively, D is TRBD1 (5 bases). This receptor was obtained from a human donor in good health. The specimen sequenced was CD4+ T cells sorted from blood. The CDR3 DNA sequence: TGTGCCAGCAGTACCATCAGGGAGAGAGGTCAGCCCCAGCATTTT. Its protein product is CASSTIRERGQPQHF.